This note documents a single T cell receptor (beta chain) sequence. Arm-PCR of CDR3 regions and iRepertoire HTBI primers were the basis on which TCR beta libraries were built. From the multiplex PCR reads, TCRdb called clonotypes with MiXCR, one entry per CDR3 protein. The data contain approximately 400,000 distinct CDR3 sequences, 15% of them singletons. This entry comes from a study of regulatory T cells in long-lasting Graves disease. Germline-derived CDR1 and CDR2 are SNHLY and FYNNEI. Trimming took 1 base from V and 0 from J, leaving 12 bases between them. The CDR3 runs to 16 residues. Time point described: newly diagnosed GD, antithyroid drugs for less than 3 months. Preparation of the TCR library used RNA extracted from PBMCs. The sample also formed part of further work on T cells in Graves' hyperthyroidism and ophthalmopathy.

The chain carries TRBV2 and TRBJ1-1, with D maybe TRBD1 (6 bases). The sample consisted of peripheral blood mononuclear cells (PBMCs), taken at new diagnosis, from a patient treated with antithyroid drugs. This TCR was sampled from a woman between 40 and 55 years old with Graves disease. CDR3 region: CASSEVNRVMNTEAFF. The CDR3 DNA reads TGTGCCAGCAGTGAAGTTAACAGGGTAATGAACACTGAAGCTTTCTTT. Full variable domain (outside the CDR3, taken from reference TRBV2 and TRBJ1-1): EPEVTQTPSHQVTQMGQEVILRCVPISNHLYFYWYRQILGQKVEFLVSFYNNEISEKSEIFDDQFSVERPDGSNFTLKIRSTKLEDSAMYFCASSEVNRVMNTEAFFGQGTRLTVV.